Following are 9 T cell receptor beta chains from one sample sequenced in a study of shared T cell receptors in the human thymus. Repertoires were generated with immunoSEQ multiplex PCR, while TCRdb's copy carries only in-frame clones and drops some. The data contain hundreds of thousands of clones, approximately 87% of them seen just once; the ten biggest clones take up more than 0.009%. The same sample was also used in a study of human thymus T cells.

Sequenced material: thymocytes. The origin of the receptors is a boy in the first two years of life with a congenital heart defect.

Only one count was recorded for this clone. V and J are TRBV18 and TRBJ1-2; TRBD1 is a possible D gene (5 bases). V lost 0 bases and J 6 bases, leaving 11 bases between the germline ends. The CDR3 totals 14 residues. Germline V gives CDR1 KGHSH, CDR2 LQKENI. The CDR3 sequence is CASSPPAGLDGYTF. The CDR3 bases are TGTGCCAGCTCACCACCAGCAGGGCTGGATGGCTACACCTTC.

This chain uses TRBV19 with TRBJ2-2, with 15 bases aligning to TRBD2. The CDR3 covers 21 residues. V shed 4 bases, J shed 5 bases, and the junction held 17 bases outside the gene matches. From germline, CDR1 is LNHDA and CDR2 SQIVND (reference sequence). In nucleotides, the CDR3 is TGTGCCAGTAGTACCAAAACCGGGACTAGCGGGAGGAGGGGGGGAACCGGGGAGCTGTTTTTT. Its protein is CASSTKTGTSGRRGGTGELFF.

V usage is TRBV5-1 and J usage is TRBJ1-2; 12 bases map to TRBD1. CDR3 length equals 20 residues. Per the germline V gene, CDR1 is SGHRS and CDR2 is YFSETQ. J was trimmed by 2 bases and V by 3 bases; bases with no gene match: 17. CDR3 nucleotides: TGCGCCAGCAGCTCGGGACAGGGGGCTCGGGGCCAGCCTACCAACTATGGCTACACCTTC. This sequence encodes CASSSGQGARGQPTNYGYTF.

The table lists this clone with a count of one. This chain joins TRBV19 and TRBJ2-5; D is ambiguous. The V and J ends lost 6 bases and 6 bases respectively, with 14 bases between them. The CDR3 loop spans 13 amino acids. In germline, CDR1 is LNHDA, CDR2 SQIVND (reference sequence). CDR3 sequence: CASSPRTGKTQYF. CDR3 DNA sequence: TGTGCCAGTAGCCCCCGAACTGGTAAGACCCAGTACTTC.

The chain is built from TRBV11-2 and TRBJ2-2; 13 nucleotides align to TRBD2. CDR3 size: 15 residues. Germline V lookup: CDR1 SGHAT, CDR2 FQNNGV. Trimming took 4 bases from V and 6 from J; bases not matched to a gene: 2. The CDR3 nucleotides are TGTGCCAGCAGCTCACTAGCGGGAGGGCCCGGGGAGCTGTTTTTT. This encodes CASSSLAGGPGELFF.

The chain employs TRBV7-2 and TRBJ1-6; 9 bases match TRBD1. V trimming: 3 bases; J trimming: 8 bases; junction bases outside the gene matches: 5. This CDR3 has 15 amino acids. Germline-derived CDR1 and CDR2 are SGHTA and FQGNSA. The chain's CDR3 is CASSLGTGHYSPLHF. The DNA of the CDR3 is TGTGCCAGCAGCTTGGGGACAGGGCATTATTCACCCCTCCACTTT.

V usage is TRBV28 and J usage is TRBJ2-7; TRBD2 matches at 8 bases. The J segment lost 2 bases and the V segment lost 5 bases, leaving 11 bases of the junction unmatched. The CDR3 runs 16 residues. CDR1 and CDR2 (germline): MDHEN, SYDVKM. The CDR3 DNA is TGTGCCAGCAGTATTAGCGGGACTTACACGACCTACGAGCAGTACTTC. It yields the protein CASSISGTYTTYEQYF.

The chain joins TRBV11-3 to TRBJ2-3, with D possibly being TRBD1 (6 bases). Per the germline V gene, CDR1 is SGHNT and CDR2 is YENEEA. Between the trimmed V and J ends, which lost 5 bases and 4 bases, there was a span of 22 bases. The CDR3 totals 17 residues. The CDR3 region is CASSPATGTPPSDTQYF. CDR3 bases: TGTGCCAGCAGCCCGGCGACCGGGACACCTCCTTCAGATACGCAGTATTTT.

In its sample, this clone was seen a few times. The CDR3 sequence: CASSLSREENEQFF. As DNA, the CDR3 is TGTGCCAGCAGTTTAAGTCGGGAGGAAAATGAGCAGTTCTTC. This sequence joins TRBV28 and TRBJ2-1, with 7 bases fitting TRBD2. Germline trimming cut 2 bases from V and 7 bases from J; bases unmatched to any gene: 5. The CDR3 has 14 residues. Germline V CDR1 and CDR2: MDHEN, SYDVKM.